These 18 T cell receptor beta chains originate from one sample sequenced in a study of CD8+ T cells in alopecia areata. Treatment noted: oral pan-JAK inhibitor, 5-10 mg twice daily. The sequencing template was cDNA reverse transcribed from extracted RNA. The repertoire was sequenced with immunoSEQ multiplex PCR; TCRdb's copy has only in-frame clones and lacks some. The sample yields 100,000 or so clones, just under 60% seen once. The source material was CD8+ T cells sorted from blood, sampled at approximately week 60, from a patient treated with tofacitinib. The receptors stem from a human donor with alopecia areata.

J is TRBJ2-7 and V is TRBV6-5, with 8 nucleotides matching TRBD2. The CDR3 is 15 residues long. Germline values: CDR1 MNHEY, CDR2 SVGAGI. With V trimmed by 6 bases and J by 4 bases, 11 bases remained unmatched. CDR3 in DNA: TGTGCCAGCAGCGTACCCGGGACTAGTAGATACGAGCAGTACTTC. Translating gives CASSVPGTSRYEQYF.

This chain uses TRBV14 with TRBJ1-3; D remains ambiguous. This CDR3 region has 12 residues. V lost 1 base and J lost 4, with 2 bases in between. Germline V gene data show CDR1 as SGHDN and CDR2 as FVKESK. Here the CDR3 DNA reads TGTGCCAGCAGCCAAGGGGGAAACACCATATATTTT. Translation gives CASSQGGNTIYF. The variable domain in full, completed from reference TRBV14 and TRBJ1-3, reads EAGVTQFPSHSVIEKGQTVTLRCDPISGHDNLYWYRRVMGKEIKFLLHFVKESKQDESGMPNNRFLAERTGGTYSTLKVQPAELEDSGVYFCASSQGGNTIYFGEGSWLTVV.

The CDR3 bases are TGTGCCAGTACAACGCCGGGACTAGAGAGCGCAGATACGCAGTATTTT. Translated, it gives CASTTPGLESADTQYF. The J gene is TRBJ2-3, the V gene TRBV27, with 8 bases aligning to TRBD2. This CDR3 region has 16 residues. CDR1 and CDR2 from the germline V gene are MNHEY and SMNVEV (reference sequence). Trimming removed 9 bases from V and 4 bases from J; junction bases left unmatched: 15.

The V gene is TRBV6-5, the J gene TRBJ2-2; D is perhaps TRBD1 (6 bases). The CDR3 consists of 13 residues. Germline CDR1 is MNHEY and CDR2 is SVGAGI. V was pared by 8 bases and J by 1 base, with 8 bases between. In DNA, the CDR3 is TGTGCCAGCGGACAGCAGAACACCGGGGAGCTGTTTTTT. Translating gives CASGQQNTGELFF.

This clone has a count of ten or more. The chain uses TRBV11-2 and TRBJ1-2; the match to TRBD1 covers 7 bases. The CDR3 has 12 residues. V gave up 7 bases and J gave up 4 bases; unmatched junction bases: 3. Germline V gives CDR1 SGHAT, CDR2 FQNNGV. CDR3 in DNA: TGTGCCAGCAACACAGGGGTCTATGGCTACACCTTC. Translation: CASNTGVYGYTF. Based on the CDR3 plus reference TRBV11-2 and TRBJ1-2, the full variable domain is EAGVAQSPRYKIIEKRQSVAFWCNPISGHATLYWYQQILGQGPKLLIQFQNNGVVDDSQLPKDRFSAERLKGVDSTLKIQPAKLEDSAVYLCASNTGVYGYTFGSGTRLTVV.

V gene TRBV27 combines with J gene TRBJ1-1; 7 bases line up with TRBD1. The CDR3 sequence is 15 residues long. The V segment lost 3 bases and the J segment 2 bases; nucleotides outside the gene matches: 6. Germline V gene sequence: CDR1 MNHEY, CDR2 SMNVEV (reference sequence). The CDR3 reads CASSLSQGGNTEAFF. The CDR3 bases are TGTGCCAGCAGTTTGTCTCAGGGGGGAAACACTGAAGCTTTCTTT.

This sequence joins TRBV7-9 and TRBJ2-2, with D perhaps matching TRBD1 or TRBD2 (5 bases each). The CDR3 is made up of 15 amino acids. V was shortened by 3 bases and J by 5 bases, with 13 bases between the two germline ends. From germline, CDR1 is SEHNR and CDR2 FQNEAQ (reference sequence). CDR3: CASSFRGGTTGELFF. CDR3 nucleotide sequence: TGTGCCAGCAGCTTTCGGGGTGGGACGACCGGGGAGCTGTTTTTT.

V is TRBV6-1 and J is TRBJ2-5; D is unresolved. Germline V lookup: CDR1 MNHNS, CDR2 SASEGT. V dropped 2 bases and J dropped 0 bases, with 10 bases sitting between them. The CDR3 is 15 residues long. CDR3 in amino acids: CASSELSQNQETQYF. In DNA, the CDR3 is TGTGCCAGCAGTGAACTGTCTCAGAACCAAGAGACCCAGTACTTC.

The CDR3 region is CASSYKGVRELFF. The CDR3 DNA sequence: TGTGCCAGCAGTTACAAGGGGGTTCGGGAGCTGTTTTTT. The V and J genes are TRBV6-5 and TRBJ2-2; tentative D call: TRBD1 (6 bases). The V gene's germline CDR1 is MNHEY and CDR2 SVGAGI. The CDR3 totals 13 residues. Trimming left V 2 bases short and J 9 bases short, with 10 bases between.

This clone has just a few counts. One end of the junction does not line up with germline, which may come from a read error. The chain carries TRBV4-1 and TRBJ2-7, with 10 positions matching TRBD2. This CDR3 contains 14 residues. Looked up from germline, CDR1 is MGHRA and CDR2 is YSYEKL. This CDR3 is CASSQSSGGYEQYF. CDR3 sequence (DNA): TGTGCCAGCAGCCAATCTAGCGGGGGTTACGAGCAGTACTTC.

V is TRBV6-1 and J is TRBJ2-7, with a possible D match to TRBD2 (5 bases). The CDR3 extends over 11 amino acids. Germline CDR1 reads MNHNS; CDR2 reads SASEGT. V was pared by 8 bases and J by 3 bases, with 8 bases between. The CDR3 DNA follows: TGTGCCAGCGTTCGGGGCTACGAGCAGTACTTC. Translating it yields CASVRGYEQYF.

This clone was counted once. The junction shows a germline mismatch at one end, possibly a read error. V gene TRBV7-7 combines with J gene TRBJ2-1; 10 nucleotides align to TRBD2. CDR3 length equals 16 residues. CDR1 and CDR2 from the germline V gene are SSHAT and FNYEAQ (reference sequence). The CDR3 here is CASSPGTSATDKEQFF. CDR3 DNA: TGTGCCAGCAGCCCGGGGACTAGCGCGACGGACAAGGAGCAGTTCTTC.

J is TRBJ1-2 and V is TRBV9; TRBD1 matches at 9 bases. This CDR3 has 14 residues. V shed 2 bases, J shed 3 bases, and the junction held 2 bases outside the gene matches. From germline, CDR1 is SGDLS and CDR2 YYNGEE. CDR3: CASSVDRGDYGYTF. CDR3 sequence (DNA): TGTGCCAGCAGCGTCGACAGGGGGGACTATGGCTACACCTTC.

The chain employs TRBV4-1 and TRBJ2-5; maybe TRBD1 (6 bases). The germline CDR1 and CDR2 sequences are MGHRA and YSYEKL. Trimming pared 4 bases from V and 5 bases from J, leaving 17 bases between. CDR3 length: 15 amino acids. This CDR3 reads CASSPRRGGAETQYF. The CDR3 DNA is TGCGCCAGCAGCCCGAGACGAGGGGGTGCGGAGACCCAGTACTTC.

This clone was observed a few times. The rearrangement links TRBV2 to TRBJ1-2, with D unresolved. V lost 7 bases, J lost 4 bases, and 13 bases lay in between. Germline V CDR1 and CDR2: SNHLY, FYNNEI. The CDR3 spans 13 residues. For the CDR3, the DNA is TGTGCCAGCACCCAAAACACCCGCTATGGCTACACCTTC. Its protein product is CASTQNTRYGYTF.

The V call is TRBV7-9, the J call TRBJ2-5; tentatively, D is TRBD2 (5 bases). Germline CDR1 is SEHNR and CDR2 is FQNEAQ (reference sequence). The CDR3 is 19 amino acids. The V gene lost 6 bases and the J gene lost 6 bases, with 32 bases spanning the gap. This CDR3 reads CASRNSHSGSTGTLKTQYF. In DNA, the CDR3 is TGTGCCAGCAGAAATAGCCACTCGGGAAGTACCGGAACCTTAAAGACCCAGTACTTC.

The chain employs TRBV5-5 and TRBJ2-1, with D unresolved. V was trimmed by 1 base and J by 8 bases, leaving 4 bases between them. The CDR3 sequence is 11 residues long. Per germline, CDR1 SGHKS and CDR2 YYEKEE (reference sequence). The CDR3 reads CASSLSYEQFF. The DNA for the CDR3 is TGTGCCAGCAGCTTGAGCTATGAGCAGTTCTTC.

The table lists this clone with a few counts. The chain employs TRBV9 and TRBJ2-3, with D perhaps assigned TRBD1 or TRBD2 (5 bases each). Germline V gene sequence: CDR1 SGDLS, CDR2 YYNGEE. V was trimmed by 0 bases and J by 4 bases, leaving 12 bases between them. The CDR3 runs to 15 residues. The CDR3 nucleotides are TGTGCCAGCAGCGTAGGAGGGGACGCGTCAGATACGCAGTATTTT. It is translated as CASSVGGDASDTQYF.